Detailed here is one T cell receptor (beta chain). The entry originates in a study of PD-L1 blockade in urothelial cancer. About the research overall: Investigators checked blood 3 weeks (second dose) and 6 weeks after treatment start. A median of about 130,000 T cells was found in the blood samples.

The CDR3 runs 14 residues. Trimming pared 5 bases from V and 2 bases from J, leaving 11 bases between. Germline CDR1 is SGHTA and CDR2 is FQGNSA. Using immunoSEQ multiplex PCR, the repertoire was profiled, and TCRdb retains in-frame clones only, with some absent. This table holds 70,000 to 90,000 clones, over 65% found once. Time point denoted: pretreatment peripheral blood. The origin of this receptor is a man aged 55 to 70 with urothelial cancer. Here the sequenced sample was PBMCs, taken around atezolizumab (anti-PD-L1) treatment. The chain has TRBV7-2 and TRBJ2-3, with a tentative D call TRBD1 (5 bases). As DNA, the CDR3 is TGTGCCAGCAGCGCGAAGGGGTACACAGATACGCAGTATTTT. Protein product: CASSAKGYTDTQYF.